This entry features one TCR beta chain sequence. Its specificity is not known. Individual cDNA molecules received unique molecular identifiers. Via MiXCR, TCRdb re-called the 5' RACE reads, giving one row per CDR3 protein. The repertoire includes roughly 100,000 distinct CDR3 sequences, 13% of them detected once, and 5.5% to 7% sits in the top ten. This sample is drawn from a study of early T cells in non-severe SARS-CoV-2 infection. Study-wide results and limits: A preference for anti-spike CD8 responses marked VDJdb matching, which missed private and CD4 specificities.

V lost 5 bases and J 5 bases, leaving 10 bases between the germline ends. This CDR3 region has 13 residues. The sample taken for sequencing was whole blood. The receptor was derived from an adult who was a healthcare worker with PCR-confirmed SARS-CoV-2 infection or an uninfected control (not recorded which). This sequence joins TRBV12-3 or TRBV12-4 and TRBJ2-1; weak D call: TRBD1 (5 bases). The CDR3 sequence: CASSIYRNNEQFF. CDR3 nucleotides: TGTGCCAGCAGTATATACAGGAACAATGAGCAGTTCTTC.